The 8 T cell receptor beta chains reported below all come from one sample, sequenced in a study of siplizumab effects on memory and regulatory T cells. The protocol was immunoSEQ multiplex PCR, while the TCRdb copy is restricted to in-frame clones and leaves out a portion. The data show some 73,000 clones, with roughly 93% seen just once and 4% to 5.5% held by the top ten. Sequencing was performed on CD8+ T cells sorted from blood. All receptors come from a human donor in good health.

This clone has a single count. The rearrangement uses TRBV7-6 and TRBJ2-1, with TRBD2 as a possible D gene (5 bases). Trimming cost V 1 base and J 8 bases, with 15 bases left between them. Germline V gene data show CDR1 as SGHVS and CDR2 as FNYEAQ. CDR3 size: 15 residues. CDR3 DNA sequence: TGTGCCAGCAGCTTAGGGTCCGGGGTTGGAGATGAGCAGTTCTTC. Translation: CASSLGSGVGDEQFF.

V usage is TRBV4-2 and J usage is TRBJ2-3; D is ambiguous. From germline, CDR1 is LGHNA and CDR2 YNFKEQ. This CDR3 has 14 amino acids. V shed 7 bases and J shed 5 bases, with 16 bases lying between them. The chain's CDR3 is CASTPAADVDTQYF. The CDR3 nucleotides are TGTGCCAGCACCCCGGCTGCGGATGTAGATACGCAGTATTTT.

This clone was picked up one time. The V gene is TRBV6-1, the J gene TRBJ2-7; 7 bases are shared with TRBD1. Germline CDR1 is MNHNS and CDR2 is SASEGT. This CDR3 contains 14 residues. V gave up 8 bases and J gave up 2 bases; unmatched junction bases: 9. CDR3 region: CASGADRQTYEQYF. In DNA, the CDR3 is TGTGCCAGCGGAGCGGACAGGCAGACCTACGAGCAGTACTTC.

The chain has TRBV28 and TRBJ1-2, with D perhaps matching TRBD1 (5 bases). In germline, CDR1 is MDHEN, CDR2 SYDVKM. V was shortened by 6 bases and J by 5 bases, with 13 bases between the two germline ends. The CDR3 consists of 13 residues. The CDR3 is CASSLRVVYGYTF. CDR3 bases: TGTGCCAGCAGCCTCAGGGTAGTATATGGCTACACCTTC.

This clone was detected once. This chain uses TRBV19 with TRBJ2-3; D perhaps matches TRBD2 (6 bases). V was cut by 5 bases and J by 4 bases, with 16 bases left in between. This CDR3 spans 15 amino acids. The germline CDR1 and CDR2 sequences are LNHDA and SQIVND (reference sequence). The CDR3 DNA is TGTGCCAGTAGTGACGGAGGGACCAGGGCAGATACGCAGTATTTT. It is translated as CASSDGGTRADTQYF.

This clone was recorded only once. The V and J genes are TRBV11-3 and TRBJ1-1; no reliable D call. V lost 5 bases to trimming and J lost 2 bases, with 9 bases between them. The CDR3 has 13 residues. CDR1 SGHNT and CDR2 YENEEA come from the germline V gene. CDR3: CASSIGLNTEAFF. The CDR3 nucleotides read TGTGCCAGCAGCATTGGCCTTAACACTGAAGCTTTCTTT.

The chain has TRBV27 and TRBJ2-7, with 12 positions matching TRBD2. The CDR3 spans 15 residues. Germline V gene sequence: CDR1 MNHEY, CDR2 SMNVEV (reference sequence). The V gene end was trimmed by 10 bases and the J gene end by 0 bases; junction bases not matched to a gene: 7. CDR3 DNA: TGTGCCACCGGGACTAGCGGGCGTCCCTCCTACGAGCAGTACTTC. It yields the protein CATGTSGRPSYEQYF.

The chain joins TRBV5-4 to TRBJ2-3; no definite D call. V was trimmed by 4 bases and J by 6 bases, leaving 9 bases between them. The CDR3 is made up of 12 amino acids. Germline V gives CDR1 SGHNT, CDR2 YYREEE (reference sequence). The CDR3 coding sequence is TGTGCCAGCAGCGATATCACGGATACGCAGTATTTT. Encoded protein: CASSDITDTQYF.